This entry is about one T cell receptor (beta chain). The antigen remains undetermined. The data stem from a study of T cell responses to AZD1222 COVID-19 vaccine. Study in general: It was second doses at about 4 or about 12 weeks that were pooled. Study outcomes and limitations: Only a handful of AZD1222 recipients, roughly 6 in all, had baseline seropositivity. Two AZD1222 administrations were followed by greater Spike-specific TCR breadth and depth. Donor demographics were predominantly white British with a female majority; clonal diversity may be underestimated.

Germline CDR1 GTSNPN, CDR2 SVGIG (reference sequence). V gave up 2 bases and J gave up 2 bases, with 12 bases separating them. This CDR3 comprises 15 residues. The data were produced by immunoSEQ multiplex PCR, yet TCRdb's version contains in-frame clones alone and is incomplete. The sample records under 95,000 clones, 75% to 90% being singletons. The TCR was taken from an adult in good health. The source was peripheral blood, collected on day 0 of AZD1222 vaccination. J is TRBJ2-2 and V is TRBV30; D might be TRBD2 (6 bases). CDR3 sequence (DNA): TGTGCCTGGAGTCGGAGGGCCCTCAACACCGGGGAGCTGTTTTTT. This sequence encodes CAWSRRALNTGELFF.